This T cell receptor beta chain was observed in a study of monozygotic twins with inflammatory bowel disease. After skipping T cell sorting, the authors isolated total RNA from whole blood. The CDR3 has 15 residues. The germline V gene has CDR1 SGHRS and CDR2 YFSETQ. TCRdb reanalyzed the 5' RACE reads, giving one entry per CDR3 protein sequence and no DNA. Across 400,000 or so distinct CDR3 sequences, the top ten clones capture about 2.4% of the sample. The rearrangement joins TRBV5-1 to TRBJ2-7; TCRdb's assignment of TRBD1 cannot be checked, as there is no DNA. The TCR was taken from a human donor with ulcerative colitis or Crohn's disease, or a healthy co-twin of an affected twin (not recorded which). The sequencing input was blood. CDR3 in amino acids: CASSFGVDPTYEQYF.